The clone carrying this T cell receptor (beta chain) was picked up one time. Its antigen is not identified. This entry belongs to a study of tumor and adjacent non-tumor tissue in lung cancer. Findings and limits, study-wide: Significantly higher TCR diversity was found in tumor than normal lung.

This sample's RNA came from whole unsorted tissue. Three rounds of nested PCR, following a modified ARM-PCR protocol, produced the TCRbeta library. TCRdb passed the multiplex PCR reads through MiXCR, listing each CDR3 protein once. Of tens of thousands of distinct CDR3 sequences listed, 50% to 60% were seen once; the top ten hold 20%. The sequence was collected from a man aged 45-65 years with non-small cell lung cancer. The sample was lung tumor tissue.

The CDR3 region is CASSELIGLTGDYEQYF. The CDR3 DNA sequence: TGTGCCAGCAGCGAATTAATCGGTTTGACAGGGGACTACGAGCAGTACTTC. This chain connects TRBV11-2 to TRBJ2-7, with 8 bases lining up with TRBD1. The V and J ends lost 5 bases and 3 bases, in that order; junction bases with no gene match: 15. Germline V gene data show CDR1 as SGHAT and CDR2 as FQNNGV. The CDR3 runs 17 residues.